The clone carrying this T cell receptor beta chain has only a few counts. The sample originates from a study of technical replicates of blood from several donors. J gave up 6 bases and V 5 bases, and 6 bases lay outside the gene matches. The CDR3 sequence is 15 residues long. The germline gives CDR1 MDHEN, CDR2 SYDVKM. The data were produced by immunoSEQ multiplex PCR, yet TCRdb's version contains in-frame clones alone and is incomplete. The sample carries around 70,000 clones, 93% recorded once. This clonotype originated in a human donor in good health. The sample taken for sequencing was T cells isolated from PBMCs. The V and J genes are TRBV28 and TRBJ2-3; 12 bases are a match to TRBD1. This CDR3 reads CASSHRDRGRDTQYF. Written as DNA, the CDR3 is TGTGCCAGCAGTCACCGGGACAGGGGGCGCGATACGCAGTATTTT. Supplemented by reference TRBV28 and TRBJ2-3, the full variable domain reads DVKVTQSSRYLVKRTGEKVFLECVQDMDHENMFWYRQDPGLGLRLIYFSYDVKMKEKGDIPEGYSVSREKKERFSLILESASTNQTSMYLCASSHRDRGRDTQYFGPGTRLTVL.